A single sample is the source of the 25 T cell receptor beta chains below, sequenced in a study of OX40 agonist ivuxolimab in advanced cancers. The library was produced with the immunoSEQ multiplex PCR assay. The clones in this table, taken by TCRdb from immuneACCESS, are in-frame only. Not every clone is retained; where verified, under half of the shortfall comes from an unresolved V gene, and the cause of the rest is unknown. The sample has 55,000 to 60,000 clones on record, over 70% of them singletons. The ten largest clones represent 3% to 3.5% of the sample. Material: CD4+ or CD8+ T cells sorted from blood, obtained in a trial of the OX40 agonist ivuxolimab. The source is an adult with an advanced solid tumor such as melanoma, head and neck, liver or kidney cancer.

The chain is built from TRBV27 and TRBJ2-1; maybe TRBD2 (6 bases). Trimming removed 3 bases at V and 4 bases at J, with 7 bases between. The CDR3 runs 13 residues. Germline V lookup: CDR1 MNHEY, CDR2 SMNVEV (reference sequence). The CDR3, as DNA: TGTGCCAGCAGTTTCGGGGGTTACAATGAGCAGTTCTTC. This translates into CASSFGGYNEQFF.

The chain couples TRBV27 to TRBJ2-7; D is unclear. Germline-derived CDR1 and CDR2 are MNHEY and SMNVEV (reference sequence). Trimming stripped 5 bases from V and 6 bases from J, with 14 bases between. The CDR3 covers 13 residues. The CDR3 DNA reads TGTGCCAGCAGTCTTACCCAGGTATCCGAGCAGTACTTC. Its translation: CASSLTQVSEQYF.

The rearrangement uses TRBV28 and TRBJ2-7; a possible D gene is TRBD2 (5 bases). V was trimmed by 8 bases and J by 4 bases, leaving 12 bases between them. The CDR3 runs to 12 residues. Germline CDR1 and CDR2: MDHEN and SYDVKM. The CDR3 region has the DNA TGTGCCAGCCAAGGGAGTCTGTACGAGCAGTACTTC. Amino acid sequence: CASQGSLYEQYF.

The CDR3: CATSRAQGSDTQYF. As DNA, the CDR3 is TGTGCCACCAGCCGAGCACAGGGATCAGATACGCAGTATTTT. The chain carries TRBV15 and TRBJ2-3, with a tentative D call TRBD1 (6 bases). Germline V gives CDR1 LNHNV, CDR2 YYDKDF (reference sequence). V was pared by 5 bases and J by 4 bases, with 13 bases between. There are 14 residues in the CDR3.

The V call is TRBV7-9, the J call TRBJ2-3; D is unclear. V gave up 2 bases and J gave up 6 bases, with 9 bases separating them. Germline loops: CDR1 SEHNR, CDR2 FQNEAQ (reference sequence). The CDR3 length is 13 residues. This chain's CDR3 is CASSLPPHDTQYF. CDR3 sequence (DNA): TGTGCCAGCAGCTTACCGCCCCACGATACGCAGTATTTT.

The rearrangement uses TRBV2 and TRBJ2-1, with D possibly matching TRBD2 (6 bases). Trimming pared 1 base from V and 10 bases from J, leaving 14 bases between. This CDR3 is 14 amino acids long. CDR1 is SNHLY, CDR2 FYNNEI, per germline. CDR3 sequence reads: CASSEERAGQEQFF. DNA for the CDR3: TGTGCCAGCAGTGAAGAGCGGGCGGGTCAGGAGCAGTTCTTC. Using reference TRBV2 and TRBJ2-1 for the parts outside the CDR3, the full variable domain is EPEVTQTPSHQVTQMGQEVILRCVPISNHLYFYWYRQILGQKVEFLVSFYNNEISEKSEIFDDQFSVERPDGSNFTLKIRSTKLEDSAMYFCASSEERAGQEQFFGPGTRLTVL.

The gene calls are TRBV7-8 and TRBJ1-5; maybe TRBD1 (5 bases). Germline CDR1 is SGHVS and CDR2 is FQNEAQ. CDR3 size: 15 residues. V gave up 5 bases and J gave up 7 bases, with 18 bases separating them. CDR3: CASSPEGGTGQPQHF. The CDR3 coding sequence is TGTGCCAGCAGCCCGGAAGGAGGGACGGGCCAGCCCCAGCATTTT.

The chain couples TRBV27 to TRBJ1-1, with a weak D call TRBD1 (5 bases). Germline CDR1 reads MNHEY; CDR2 reads SMNVEV (reference sequence). V was pared by 5 bases and J by 6 bases, with 13 bases between. The CDR3 extends over 13 amino acids. Here the CDR3 reads CASSRDQGPEAFF. DNA of the CDR3: TGTGCCAGCAGTCGAGATCAGGGCCCTGAAGCTTTCTTT.

The rearrangement links TRBV9 to TRBJ2-2, with 7 bases that match TRBD2. V lost 1 base to trimming and J lost 0 bases; unmatched junction nucleotides: 9. The CDR3 length is 18 residues. Germline values: CDR1 SGDLS, CDR2 YYNGEE. CDR3 DNA sequence: TGTGCCAGCAGCGTAAGTCTGGTGGCGGGAGCGAACACCGGGGAGCTGTTTTTT. Translation: CASSVSLVAGANTGELFF.

The chain employs TRBV6-6 and TRBJ2-3; no definite D call. Germline V CDR1 and CDR2: MNHNY, SVGAGI (reference sequence). Deletions cut 0 bases from V and 6 bases from J, with 7 bases between. The CDR3 has 13 amino acids. For the CDR3, the DNA is TGTGCCAGCAGTTACTCATGGCCCGATACGCAGTATTTT. This sequence encodes CASSYSWPDTQYF.

The V gene is TRBV6-5, the J gene TRBJ2-3; TRBD2 is a possible D gene (6 bases). CDR3 length equals 14 residues. The V end was cut by 6 bases, the J end by 0 bases, with 10 bases between. Germline V gene sequence: CDR1 MNHEY, CDR2 SVGAGI. The CDR3 DNA reads as TGTGCCAGCAGACCCAGCGGGAGCACAGATACGCAGTATTTT. It specifies CASRPSGSTDTQYF.

The chain carries TRBV7-8 and TRBJ2-1, with 9 bases aligning to TRBD2. This CDR3 has 16 residues. V lost 6 bases, J lost 4 bases, and 10 bases stayed unmatched. Germline V gene data show CDR1 as SGHVS and CDR2 as FQNEAQ. The CDR3 is CASRKTSGTGYNEQFF. The DNA for the CDR3 is TGTGCCAGCAGAAAGACTAGCGGAACCGGTTACAATGAGCAGTTCTTC.

J is TRBJ1-5 and V is TRBV28; D may be TRBD1 (6 bases). Germline CDR1 reads MDHEN; CDR2 reads SYDVKM. The CDR3 sequence is 17 residues long. V shed 4 bases and J shed 2 bases, with 18 bases lying between them. CDR3 sequence (DNA): TGTGCCAGCAGTTCCTACAGGGTTGAGATTGGCAATCAGCCCCAGCATTTT. Protein product: CASSSYRVEIGNQPQHF. Together with reference TRBV28 and TRBJ1-5, the CDR3 gives the full variable domain: DVKVTQSSRYLVKRTGEKVFLECVQDMDHENMFWYRQDPGLGLRLIYFSYDVKMKEKGDIPEGYSVSREKKERFSLILESASTNQTSMYLCASSSYRVEIGNQPQHFGDGTRLSIL.

This clone came up once. The chain employs TRBV13 and TRBJ1-1; D not certain. The CDR3 length is 15 residues. Germline values: CDR1 PRHDT, CDR2 FYEKMQ (reference sequence). Trimming took 6 bases from V and 1 from J, leaving 15 bases between them. The CDR3: CASSLRREGNTEAFF. The CDR3, as DNA: TGTGCCAGCAGTTTACGAAGGGAGGGGAACACTGAAGCTTTCTTT.

This clone occurred once. The rearrangement uses TRBV11-2 and TRBJ2-1; maybe TRBD2 (5 bases). Per the germline V gene, CDR1 is SGHAT and CDR2 is FQNNGV. The CDR3 consists of 16 residues. The V end lost 4 bases, the J end lost 0 bases, and 13 bases lay between the germline ends. The CDR3 sequence: CASSSPSGDSYNEQFF. CDR3 bases: TGTGCCAGCAGCTCTCCGAGCGGTGACTCCTACAATGAGCAGTTCTTC. Full variable domain (remainder filled in from reference TRBV11-2 and TRBJ2-1): EAGVAQSPRYKIIEKRQSVAFWCNPISGHATLYWYQQILGQGPKLLIQFQNNGVVDDSQLPKDRFSAERLKGVDSTLKIQPAKLEDSAVYLCASSSPSGDSYNEQFFGPGTRLTVL.

The chain couples TRBV28 to TRBJ2-7; 10 nucleotides agree with TRBD1. The germline gives CDR1 MDHEN, CDR2 SYDVKM. CDR3 length: 15 residues. With V trimmed by 7 bases and J by 3 bases, 9 bases remained unmatched. The CDR3 loop reads CASTPTGTGVYEQYF. The CDR3 nucleotides are TGTGCCAGCACCCCGACAGGGACAGGGGTCTACGAGCAGTACTTC.

The chain links TRBV5-6 to TRBJ1-1, with a tentative D call TRBD1 (6 bases). Looked up from germline, CDR1 is SGHDT and CDR2 is YYEEEE. The CDR3 sequence is 14 residues long. V was shortened by 0 bases and J by 8 bases, with 14 bases between the two germline ends. The CDR3 region is CASSLGASGTEAFF. In DNA, the CDR3 is TGTGCCAGCAGCTTGGGAGCTTCCGGGACAGAAGCTTTCTTT. Full variable domain (remainder filled in from reference TRBV5-6 and TRBJ1-1): DAGVTQSPTHLIKTRGQQVTLRCSPKSGHDTVSWYQQALGQGPQFIFQYYEEEERQRGNFPDRFSGHQFPNYSSELNVNALLLGDSALYLCASSLGASGTEAFFGQGTRLTVV.

CDR3 DNA: TGCGCCAGCAGCCCCCTTAGCGGGAGCTCCTACGAGCAGTACTTC. Encoded protein: CASSPLSGSSYEQYF. The V and J genes are TRBV5-1 and TRBJ2-7, with 9 bases aligning to TRBD2. In germline, CDR1 is SGHRS, CDR2 YFSETQ. V was pared by 4 bases and J by 0 bases, with 5 bases of the junction left unmatched. The length of the CDR3 is 15 residues.

The chain has TRBV5-8 and TRBJ2-5; TRBD1 might be the D (6 bases). There are 15 residues in the CDR3. Germline CDR1 is SGHTS and CDR2 is YDEGEE. The germline V and J ends were trimmed by 4 bases and 5 bases, with 18 bases remaining between them. In DNA, the CDR3 is TGTGCCAGCAGCACAGGACAGCTCGCGAGGGAGACCCAGTACTTC. Its protein is CASSTGQLARETQYF.

A single count supports this clone. The chain links TRBV18 to TRBJ2-5, with TRBD2 as a possible D gene (5 bases). Germline CDR1 is KGHSH and CDR2 is LQKENI. The CDR3 covers 14 residues. Trimming shortened V by 0 bases and J by 5 bases, and 10 bases separated the two germline ends. The CDR3 bases are TGTGCCAGCTCACCACCGTCTAGCACGGAGACCCAGTACTTC. Encoded protein: CASSPPSSTETQYF.

The chain couples TRBV27 to TRBJ2-1; the match to TRBD1 covers 11 bases. Trimming took 5 bases from V and 5 from J; bases not matched to a gene: 5. Per the germline V gene, CDR1 is MNHEY and CDR2 is SMNVEV (reference sequence). The CDR3 contains 15 residues. CDR3 DNA: TGTGCCAGCAGTCGCGGGACAGGGGGGGACAATGAGCAGTTCTTC. Its translation is CASSRGTGGDNEQFF.

The V and J genes are TRBV7-2 and TRBJ2-5; 7 bases match TRBD2. V was pared by 5 bases and J by 5 bases, with 8 bases of the junction left unmatched. The CDR3 runs to 14 residues. CDR1 is SGHTA, CDR2 FQGNSA, per germline. Written as DNA, the CDR3 is TGTGCCAGCAGCCCGTGGGGGGGAAGGGAGACCCAGTACTTC. Translating it yields CASSPWGGRETQYF.

This clone was recorded only once. The genes are TRBV18 and TRBJ2-5, with 8 bases lining up with TRBD2. The J call may be incorrect, as the DNA end agrees better with TRBJ2-7. CDR3 length equals 16 residues. Germline V gene data show CDR1 as KGHSH and CDR2 as LQKENI. CDR3 bases: TGTGCCAGCTCACAAACCAATAGCGGGACAACCTACGAGCAGTACTTC. Protein product: CASSQTNSGTTYEQYF.

The J gene is TRBJ2-1, the V gene TRBV27; D is possibly TRBD2 (5 bases). Trimming pared 6 bases from V and 3 bases from J, leaving 15 bases between. CDR3 size: 15 residues. Germline values: CDR1 MNHEY, CDR2 SMNVEV (reference sequence). CDR3 loop: CASRISSEGYNEQFF. The CDR3 DNA reads TGTGCCAGCAGGATAAGCAGTGAGGGCTACAATGAGCAGTTCTTC.

This clone was picked up a small number of times. The CDR3, as DNA: TGTGCCAGCAGTTCGGGACAGGGGGGCGAAAAACTGTTTTTT. Its translation is CASSSGQGGEKLFF. The chain is built from TRBV28 and TRBJ1-4, with 11 bases lining up with TRBD1. The CDR3 has 14 residues. Per germline, CDR1 MDHEN and CDR2 SYDVKM. V lost 4 bases and J lost 8; bases outside the gene matches: 3.